Below, 24 T cell receptor beta chains from the same sample are listed, as sequenced in a study of shared clonotypes between healthy human individuals. Some clones are missing from TCRdb's copy, which holds only in-frame ones; the method was immunoSEQ multiplex PCR. The sample holds 700,000 or so clones, 55% to 75% seen once. The specimen was memory CD4+ T cells sorted from blood. Subset given: CD45RA-negative fraction. Receptor source: a woman aged 25 to 39 in good health.

The chain joins TRBV28 to TRBJ1-3, with D perhaps matching TRBD1 (5 bases). This CDR3 region has 18 residues. CDR1 and CDR2 (germline): MDHEN, SYDVKM. The ends were cut back, 6 bases at V and 0 bases at J, with 21 bases in the middle. The CDR3 here is CASSFSTRGAPSGNTIYF. The CDR3 DNA follows: TGTGCCAGCAGCTTCTCGACCCGCGGGGCCCCCTCTGGAAACACCATATATTTT.

The V gene is TRBV7-9, the J gene TRBJ2-7; D is undetermined. V dropped 2 bases and J dropped 4 bases, with 9 bases sitting between them. Per the germline V gene, CDR1 is SEHNR and CDR2 is FQNEAQ (reference sequence). The CDR3 runs to 13 residues. Here the CDR3 DNA reads TGTGCCAGCAGCTTATACAGTAGTTACGAGCAGTACTTC. Translation gives CASSLYSSYEQYF.

CDR3 sequence: CASSPGIAGGPETQYF. DNA for the CDR3: TGCGCCAGCAGCCCGGGGATAGCGGGAGGCCCAGAGACCCAGTACTTC. The V gene is TRBV5-1, the J gene TRBJ2-5; 10 nucleotides agree with TRBD2. V gave up 4 bases and J gave up 4 bases; unmatched junction bases: 10. Germline assignment: CDR1 SGHRS and CDR2 YFSETQ. The CDR3 runs to 16 residues.

The gene calls are TRBV5-1 and TRBJ2-2; D might be TRBD2 (5 bases). The V gene's germline CDR1 is SGHRS and CDR2 YFSETQ. This CDR3 has 17 amino acids. V was clipped by 3 bases and J by 0 bases, with 15 bases between them. The CDR3 loop is CASSSTPTGSNTGELFF. In nucleotides, the CDR3 is TGCGCCAGCAGCTCGACCCCGACGGGGTCGAACACCGGGGAGCTGTTTTTT.

V usage is TRBV28 and J usage is TRBJ1-1; 9 nucleotides line up with TRBD1. Germline lookup yields CDR1 MDHEN and CDR2 SYDVKM. V lost 6 bases and J lost 6; bases outside the gene matches: 11. The CDR3 is made up of 15 amino acids. The CDR3 here is CASRYRDRVIPEAFF. CDR3 DNA sequence: TGTGCCAGCAGATACCGGGACAGGGTCATCCCTGAAGCTTTCTTT.

The V call is TRBV5-4, the J call TRBJ2-2; D is perhaps TRBD1 (5 bases). Germline loops: CDR1 SGHNT, CDR2 YYREEE (reference sequence). Trimming pared 4 bases from V and 0 bases from J, leaving 10 bases between. This CDR3 region has 15 residues. CDR3 in DNA: TGTGCCAGCAGCCCTGGACACACGAACACCGGGGAGCTGTTTTTT. It is translated as CASSPGHTNTGELFF.

This chain connects TRBV29-1 to TRBJ2-5; D gene unclear. CDR1 SQVTM and CDR2 ANQGSEA come from the germline V gene. V was cut by 4 bases and J by 4 bases, with 16 bases left in between. The CDR3 contains 14 residues. CDR3 loop: CSVGSRVPTETQYF. The CDR3 nucleotides read TGCAGCGTTGGGTCTAGGGTGCCGACAGAGACCCAGTACTTC.

The V call is TRBV15, the J call TRBJ1-5; D perhaps matches TRBD1 (5 bases). Germline V CDR1 and CDR2: LNHNV, YYDKDF (reference sequence). V was cut by 0 bases and J by 4 bases, with 10 bases left in between. This CDR3 contains 15 residues. CDR3 sequence reads: CATSRDLSGNQPQHF. The CDR3 DNA follows: TGTGCCACCAGCAGAGACCTATCAGGGAATCAGCCCCAGCATTTT.

The chain is built from TRBV28 and TRBJ1-1, with D hard to call. The length of the CDR3 is 15 residues. The V end lost 5 bases, the J end lost 1 base, and 14 bases lay between the germline ends. CDR1 and CDR2 from the germline V gene are MDHEN and SYDVKM. The CDR3 here is CASSPVWVRNTEAFF. CDR3 DNA sequence: TGTGCCAGCAGTCCCGTCTGGGTTCGGAACACTGAAGCTTTCTTT.

CDR3 DNA: TGTGCCAGCAGTGAAAGGACAGGGGGGGGCCACGAGCAGTACTTC. It is translated as CASSERTGGGHEQYF. The chain joins TRBV2 to TRBJ2-7; TRBD1 matches at 10 bases. The CDR3 length is 15 residues. CDR1 and CDR2 (germline): SNHLY, FYNNEI. Unmatched junction bases numbered 6, after V lost 2 bases and J lost 5 bases.

This clone showed up just a few times. This chain uses TRBV29-1 with TRBJ1-2, with TRBD1 matching 7 bases. Germline loops: CDR1 SQVTM, CDR2 ANQGSEA. With V trimmed by 6 bases and J by 0 bases, 4 bases remained unmatched. The CDR3 has 13 residues. The chain's CDR3 is CSVLGTANYGYTF. The CDR3 bases are TGCAGCGTCCTAGGGACAGCTAACTATGGCTACACCTTC.

The chain carries TRBV21-1 and TRBJ2-2; the table's TRBD2 call for D was not verified on the DNA. TRBV21-1 is recorded as a pseudogene. The CDR3 consists of 17 residues. The chain's CDR3 is CASSKGFGTRDTGELFF. CDR3 DNA sequence: TGTGCCAGCAGCAAGGGTTTCGGGACTAGAGATACCGGGGAGCTGTTTTTT.

The J gene is TRBJ2-7, the V gene TRBV10-1, with D tentatively TRBD2 (6 bases). CDR3 length: 16 residues. The ends were cut back, 0 bases at V and 3 bases at J, with 15 bases in the middle. Per the germline V gene, CDR1 is WNHNN and CDR2 is SYGVQD (reference sequence). CDR3 bases: TGCGCCAGCAGTGAGTCGACGACAGCGGAGGGCTACGAGCAGTACTTC. Translation gives CASSESTTAEGYEQYF.

Ten or more counts support this clone. The rearrangement links TRBV5-1 to TRBJ2-3; possible D gene TRBD1, 6 bases. This CDR3 comprises 14 residues. The V and J ends lost 4 bases and 5 bases respectively, with 14 bases between them. Germline CDR1 reads SGHRS; CDR2 reads YFSETQ. This CDR3 is CASSGGQLLDTQYF. DNA of the CDR3: TGCGCCAGCAGCGGTGGACAGCTCCTAGATACGCAGTATTTT.

V is TRBV7-6 and J is TRBJ1-2; D unresolved. The CDR3 has 15 residues. V lost 5 bases and J lost 8, with 21 bases in between. Germline values: CDR1 SGHVS, CDR2 FNYEAQ. CDR3: CASSPTPTADGGYTF. In DNA, the CDR3 is TGTGCCAGCAGCCCGACCCCAACAGCCGACGGGGGCTACACCTTC.

The J gene is TRBJ1-3, the V gene TRBV30, with TRBD1 as a possible D gene (5 bases). The germline gives CDR1 GTSNPN, CDR2 SVGIG (reference sequence). The CDR3 contains 14 residues. V dropped 7 bases and J dropped 3 bases, with 16 bases sitting between them. CDR3 coding DNA: TGTGCCTCGGGTCCGGGACGATTTGGAAACACCATATATTTT. Residues: CASGPGRFGNTIYF.

The chain links TRBV6-1 to TRBJ2-7; D is unresolved. Germline values: CDR1 MNHNS, CDR2 SASEGT. V lost 3 bases and J lost 6, with 15 bases in between. This CDR3 has 14 residues. Here the CDR3 reads CASSEVFGESEQYF. The CDR3 DNA sequence: TGTGCCAGCAGTGAGGTGTTTGGGGAAAGCGAGCAGTACTTC.

As concerns this clone: A far larger clone is a single base away, which makes a read error likely. The chain links TRBV7-6 to TRBJ1-1; TRBD1 agrees at 8 bases. V dropped 5 bases and J dropped 3; count of bases not matched to a gene: 2. CDR3 length equals 13 residues. Germline V CDR1 and CDR2: SGHVS, FNYEAQ. The CDR3 sequence: CASSQQGDTEAFF. CDR3 DNA: TGTGCCAGCAGCCAACAGGGGGACACTGAAGCTTTCTTT. The whole variable domain, remainder taken from reference TRBV7-6 and TRBJ1-1, is GAGVSQSPRYKVTKRGQDVALRCDPISGHVSLYWYRQALGQGPEFLTYFNYEAQQDKSGLPNDRFSAERPEGSISTLTIQRTEQRDSAMYRCASSQQGDTEAFFGQGTRLTVV.

The rearrangement uses TRBV27 and TRBJ2-3, with D possibly TRBD1 on 6 matching bases. V gave up 5 bases and J gave up 3 bases, with 15 bases separating them. Germline V gene data show CDR1 as MNHEY and CDR2 as SMNVEV (reference sequence). CDR3 length: 15 residues. CDR3 region: CASSPGQLGTDTQYF. The CDR3 bases are TGTGCCAGCAGTCCCGGACAGCTAGGGACAGATACGCAGTATTTT.

This chain connects TRBV27 to TRBJ2-1; D remains unclear. Trimming left V 6 bases short and J 2 bases short, with 11 bases between. The CDR3 is 14 amino acids. Germline assignment: CDR1 MNHEY and CDR2 SMNVEV (reference sequence). The CDR3 DNA reads as TGTGCCAGCAGATCCAAAGGGCCCTACAATGAGCAGTTCTTC. Encoded protein: CASRSKGPYNEQFF.

This clone has just one count. The chain links TRBV5-4 to TRBJ1-3; 7 nucleotides line up with TRBD1. Germline CDR1 is SGHNT and CDR2 is YYREEE (reference sequence). CDR3 size: 14 residues. Trimming took 2 bases from V and 5 from J; bases not matched to a gene: 4. The CDR3 region has the DNA TGTGCCAGCAGCTTTGACAGGGCCAGAAACACCATATATTTT. Translation: CASSFDRARNTIYF.

This CDR3 is CASNVQGLGQPQHF. CDR3 coding DNA: TGTGCCAGCAATGTACAGGGTTTGGGACAGCCCCAGCATTTT. J is TRBJ1-5 and V is TRBV2; TRBD1 is a possible D gene (6 bases). Germline CDR1 reads SNHLY; CDR2 reads FYNNEI. CDR3 size: 14 residues. The V end was cut by 7 bases, the J end by 7 bases, with 17 bases between. The full variable domain, with the rest looked up from reference TRBV2 and TRBJ1-5, is EPEVTQTPSHQVTQMGQEVILRCVPISNHLYFYWYRQILGQKVEFLVSFYNNEISEKSEIFDDQFSVERPDGSNFTLKIRSTKLEDSAMYFCASNVQGLGQPQHFGDGTRLSIL.

The rearrangement joins TRBV27 to TRBJ1-1, with no clear D. The V and J ends lost 2 bases and 5 bases respectively, with 15 bases between them. The CDR3 has 15 amino acids. CDR1 and CDR2 (germline): MNHEY, SMNVEV (reference sequence). DNA of the CDR3: TGTGCCAGCAGTTTAGGTGTTTCGGGGAAAACTGAAGCTTTCTTT. It codes for CASSLGVSGKTEAFF.

The chain combines TRBV11-2 with TRBJ2-3, with D possibly called TRBD1 or TRBD2 (7 bases each). Trimming removed 0 bases from V and 0 bases from J, with 22 bases in between. The CDR3 runs 20 residues. Germline values: CDR1 SGHAT, CDR2 FQNNGV. CDR3 sequence (DNA): TGTGCCAGCAGCTTAGATGGGGAGGGGGCCGTGGGCGCTAGCACAGATACGCAGTATTTT. It is translated as CASSLDGEGAVGASTDTQYF.